This is a list of T cell receptor beta chains from one sample in a study of shared clonotypes between healthy human individuals. The assay was immunoSEQ multiplex PCR, and TCRdb's table has in-frame clones only and misses some. Altogether 2 million to 2.5 million clones are present, roughly 92% being singletons, with the ten largest covering roughly 0.34%. The sample taken for sequencing was naive CD4+ T cells from PBMCs. These receptors all stem from a man in his late teens or twenties in good health. Some clones in this sample may be carry-over from other donors' samples. Each CDR3 is given with its conserved first and last residue. The order of the fields is J gene, clone size, D gene, V gene, CDR3 protein, CDR3 DNA. A D gene is named only where the DNA matches it firmly. Not all rows give a size; the values are once, few, many and, for expanded clones, a class.

TRBJ1-2 . TRBD1 TRBV19 CASRGDRRYGYTF TGTGCCAGTAGGGGGGACAGACGCTATGGCTACACCTTC
TRBJ1-6 . TRBD1 TRBV11-3 CASSRDRNSPLHF TGTGCCAGCAGCCGGGACAGGAATTCACCCCTCCACTTT
TRBJ1-4 . . TRBV25-1 CASSDLRSSGEKLFF TGTGCCAGCAGTGACCTCAGGTCATCGGGTGAAAAACTGTTTTTT
TRBJ2-2 . . TRBV2 CASSSGPRDLVGELFF TGTGCCAGCAGTTCAGGCCCGCGGGATCTGGTCGGGGAGCTGTTTTTT
TRBJ1-4 . TRBD1 TRBV5-1 CASSLTGPTNEKLFF TGCGCCAGCAGCCTGACAGGGCCAACTAATGAAAAACTGTTTTTT
TRBJ2-3 . TRBD2 TRBV5-1 CASSWLAGNTDTQYF TGCGCCAGCAGCTGGCTAGCGGGAAACACAGATACGCAGTATTTT
TRBJ2-5 . . TRBV6-5 CASTGLGDGQTQYF TGTGCCAGCACCGGGCTAGGAGACGGGCAGACCCAGTACTTC
TRBJ2-1 . . TRBV5-1 CASSLGPVLNNEQFF TGCGCCAGCAGCTTGGGGCCAGTTTTGAACAATGAGCAGTTCTTC
TRBJ2-7 . . TRBV6-1 CASSVQPGVVEEQYF TGTGCCAGCAGTGTTCAGCCAGGGGTAGTTGAAGAGCAGTACTTC
TRBJ2-3 . TRBD2 TRBV7-2 CASSLRRETDTQYF TGTGCCAGCAGCTTACGGCGGGAGACAGATACGCAGTATTTT
TRBJ2-3 . TRBD2 TRBV27 CASSLQRDHYTDTQYF TGTGCCAGCAGTTTACAGCGGGACCATTACACAGATACGCAGTATTTT
TRBJ2-3 . . TRBV9 CASSADRDTQYF TGTGCCAGCAGCGCGGACAGAGATACGCAGTATTTT
TRBJ1-5 few . TRBV19 CASSTGVYNQPQHF TGTGCCAGTAGCACCGGGGTATACAATCAGCCCCAGCATTTT
TRBJ2-7 . TRBD2 TRBV7-6 CASSLSTSGSSYEQYF TGTGCCAGCAGCTTGTCGACTAGCGGAAGCTCCTACGAGCAGTACTTC
TRBJ2-6 . . TRBV30 CAWSLSGANVLTF TGTGCCTGGAGCCTCTCTGGGGCCAACGTCCTGACTTTC
TRBJ2-7 . . TRBV6-1 CASQVPSHEQYF TGTGCCAGCCAGGTACCATCCCACGAGCAGTACTTC
TRBJ2-5 . . TRBV2 CASSEIGGGGETQYF TGTGCCAGCAGTGAGATCGGAGGGGGCGGGGAGACCCAGTACTTC
TRBJ1-5 . TRBD1 TRBV15 CATRPRTGVRGNQPQHF TGTGCCACCAGGCCCCGGACAGGGGTGAGGGGGAATCAGCCCCAGCATTTT
TRBJ2-7 . TRBD1 TRBV5-6 CASSYIDRVGEQYF TGTGCCAGCAGCTACATCGACAGGGTGGGGGAGCAGTACTTC
TRBJ1-5 . . TRBV5-3 CARSLGAGESNQPQHF TGTGCCAGAAGCTTGGGGGCAGGGGAGAGCAATCAGCCCCAGCATTTT
TRBJ2-3 once TRBD2 TRBV5-6 CASKWRETTDTQYF TGTGCCAGCAAATGGCGGGAGACCACAGATACGCAGTATTTT
TRBJ2-3 . TRBD2 TRBV12-5 CASSGGGVSAAQYF TGTGCTAGTAGCGGGGGAGGGGTATCAGCGGCGCAGTATTTT